This T cell receptor (beta chain) was documented in a study of long-term antiretroviral therapy in people with HIV. Study context: It was about a decade after the earliest samples that the 2015 immediate-ART recommendation appeared. Overall study results and limits: Repertoire composition at all time points was dominated by clones that had expanded before ART. Records did not include ART adherence, viral resistance or therapy changes.

It was version v3.0 of the immunoSEQ assay that was run at survey level. TCRdb's copy holds only in-frame clones and misses some; the assay was immunoSEQ multiplex PCR. The data show some 30,000 clones, roughly 98% seen once. Trimming stripped 7 bases from V and 6 bases from J, with 13 bases between. The CDR3 extends over 13 amino acids. Germline CDR1 reads MNHNY; CDR2 reads SVGAGI (reference sequence). Comment on this clone: Its antigen remains unknown.

The clonotype comes from a man under 40 with HIV. The chain has TRBV6-6 and TRBJ1-5; D possibly corresponds to TRBD1 (5 bases). Sequences were derived from unsorted PBMCs, sampled 7.6 years after starting antiretroviral therapy. CDR3 region: CASIPGVSQPQHF. The CDR3 DNA reads TGTGCCAGCATTCCGGGGGTTTCTCAGCCCCAGCATTTT.